This TCR beta chain is from a study of T cell changes during pregnancy in multiple sclerosis (dated by TCRdb to between 2018 and 2021). As for the study more broadly: The study looked at changes in the T cell repertoire across pregnancy in women with multiple sclerosis.

Receptor amplification or capture employed the immunoSEQ multiplex PCR assay. TCRdb provides this immuneACCESS table in a form limited to in-frame rearrangements. Some clones are lacking; in checked studies, under half of them reflect an unresolved V gene, and why the rest are absent is not known. The sample has about 76,000 clones on record, more than 85% of them singletons. In total, the top ten clones hold 1.6% of the sample. On this clone: What this receptor recognizes is not known. Per-nucleotide qualities are absent, and no much larger clonotype sits a single base away.

V sheds 2 bases and J sheds 2 bases, leaving 13 bases between their ends. The CDR3 covers 16 residues, taking in both the cysteine and the phenylalanine. The sequence is cut down to CDR3 DNA, 48 bases in frame from base 1. CDR1 MDHEN and CDR2 SYDVKM were looked up in the germline V gene. Rearrangement joined TRBV28 to TRBJ1-5; no D gene can be assigned with confidence. The TCR sequence derives from a female donor in good health, enrolled as a control in a pregnancy study. The sequencing used peripheral blood, collected in the first trimester of pregnancy. CDR3 loop: CASSLTRDVRNQPQHF. The bases are TGTGCCAGCAGTTTAACCCGGGATGTACGCAATCAGCCCCAGCATTTT.